The T cell receptor (beta chain) under discussion was sequenced for a study of T cells in women clearing cervical HPV infection. Overall study context: Case blood was drawn when the lesion was first found; control blood after infection became undetectable. HLA type stays a possible confounder, typing being limited.

Per germline, CDR1 SGHTA and CDR2 FQGNSA. The CDR3 length is 14 residues. Unmatched junction bases numbered 4, after V lost 5 bases and J lost 5 bases. Clones were read by immunoSEQ multiplex PCR, and TCRdb kept only the in-frame ones, dropping some. The sample table includes around 46,000 clones. A word on this clone: The CDR3 is cut off 3 residues early in the read; its end comes from the germline J gene.

Specimen: blood buffy coat. This TCR was sampled from a woman between 18 and 75 years old with a cervical HPV16 infection that either progressed to CIN3+ or cleared (not recorded which). The rearrangement uses TRBV7-2 and TRBJ2-5, with 11 bases aligning to TRBD1. The sequenced CDR3 bases are TGTGCCAGCAGCATCAGGGACAGGGGGGAGACC. This codes for CASSIRDRGET. The entire CDR3 sequence reads CASSIRDRGETQYF.